The 8 T cell receptor beta chains reported below all come from one sample, sequenced in a study of T cells in Graves' hyperthyroidism and ophthalmopathy. Amplification yielded TCR beta CDR3 regions, with RNA transcripts as the source. A set of HTBI primers served as the primers for a first-round RT-PCR of the TCR CDR3. MiXCR, applied by TCRdb to the multiplex PCR reads, yields one record per CDR3 protein. Of about 640,000 distinct CDR3 sequences in the sample, roughly 20% were seen once. The sample comprised blood. The receptors stem from a man aged 30-40 years with Graves' ophthalmopathy.

This rearrangement joins TRBV3-1 to TRBJ2-7; TRBD2 might be the D (6 bases). The V gene's germline CDR1 is LGHDT and CDR2 YNNKEL (reference sequence). The CDR3 is 16 amino acids. V was trimmed by 0 bases and J by 5 bases, leaving 17 bases between them. This CDR3 reads CASSQDLVGGRDEQYF. In DNA, the CDR3 is TGTGCCAGCAGCCAAGATTTGGTCGGGGGACGGGACGAGCAGTACTTC.

The chain couples TRBV19 to TRBJ2-3; D not certain. CDR3 length: 14 amino acids. V lost 3 bases and J lost 2, with 9 bases in between. CDR1 and CDR2 from the germline V gene are LNHDA and SQIVND (reference sequence). The CDR3 loop reads CASSMVQNTDTQYF. The CDR3 DNA reads as TGTGCCAGTAGTATGGTACAGAACACAGATACGCAGTATTTT.

This clonotype was observed at least ten times. The V call is TRBV28, the J call TRBJ2-6, with D uncertain. This CDR3 comprises 17 residues. The ends were cut back, 1 base at V and 2 bases at J, with 12 bases in the middle. The germline gives CDR1 MDHEN, CDR2 SYDVKM. In DNA, the CDR3 is TGTGCCAGCAGTTTATTTCCCGGTTCAGCTGGGGCCAACGTCCTGACTTTC. Amino acids: CASSLFPGSAGANVLTF.

This sequence joins TRBV27 and TRBJ1-2; D gene unclear. Trimming pared 2 bases from V and 5 bases from J, leaving 9 bases between. Germline lookup yields CDR1 MNHEY and CDR2 SMNVEV (reference sequence). This CDR3 contains 13 residues. DNA of the CDR3: TGTGCCAGCAGTTTAGGAGTAAAATATGGCTACACCTTC. This translates into CASSLGVKYGYTF.

The V call is TRBV29-1, the J call TRBJ2-1; 8 bases fit TRBD2. V dropped 6 bases and J dropped 0; count of bases not matched to a gene: 4. Germline values: CDR1 SQVTM, CDR2 ANQGSEA. The CDR3 consists of 14 residues. The chain's CDR3 is CSVPAGASYNEQFF. In nucleotides, the CDR3 is TGCAGCGTCCCAGCGGGAGCCTCCTACAATGAGCAGTTCTTC.

The chain carries TRBV20-1 and TRBJ2-5; no reliable D call. Germline V gene lookup returns CDR1 DFQATT and CDR2 SNEGSKA (reference sequence). The CDR3 extends over 14 amino acids. V dropped 3 bases and J dropped 2 bases, with 13 bases sitting between them. The DNA of the CDR3 is TGCAGTGCTAGTGTTCTCGGGCCACAAGAGACCCAGTACTTC. It is translated as CSASVLGPQETQYF.

A few counts support this clonotype. A read error may account for a junction end that differs from germline. V and J are TRBV5-1 and TRBJ2-5, with 8 bases fitting TRBD2. CDR1 SGHRS and CDR2 YFSETQ come from the germline V gene. This CDR3 is built from 13 residues. CDR3 coding DNA: TGTGCCAGCAGCCGGGCGGGAGGAGAGACCCAGTACTTC. This sequence encodes CASSRAGGETQYF.

This clonotype was seen at least ten times. V gene TRBV5-1 combines with J gene TRBJ2-1, with TRBD2 matching over 10 bases. The CDR3 is 20 amino acids. The junction had 13 bases not matched to a gene; V was cut back by 1 base and J by 0 bases. The V gene's germline CDR1 is SGHRS and CDR2 YFSETQ. CDR3 DNA sequence: TGCGCCAGCAGCTTGATGTCCCAAGCGGGAGGGCCCAGCTCCTACAATGAGCAGTTCTTC. Translated: CASSLMSQAGGPSSYNEQFF.